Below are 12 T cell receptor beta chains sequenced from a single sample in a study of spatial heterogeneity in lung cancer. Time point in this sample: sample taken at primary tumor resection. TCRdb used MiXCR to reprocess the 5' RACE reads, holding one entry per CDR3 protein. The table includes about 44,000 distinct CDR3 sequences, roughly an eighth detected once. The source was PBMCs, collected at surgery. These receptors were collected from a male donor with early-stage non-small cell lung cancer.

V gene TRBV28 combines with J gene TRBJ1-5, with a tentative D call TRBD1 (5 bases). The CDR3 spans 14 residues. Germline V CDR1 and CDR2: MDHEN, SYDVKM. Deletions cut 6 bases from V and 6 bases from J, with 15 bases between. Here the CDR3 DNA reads TGTGCCAGCAGACCTACAGGTCGGGGTCAGCCCCAGCATTTT. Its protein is CASRPTGRGQPQHF.

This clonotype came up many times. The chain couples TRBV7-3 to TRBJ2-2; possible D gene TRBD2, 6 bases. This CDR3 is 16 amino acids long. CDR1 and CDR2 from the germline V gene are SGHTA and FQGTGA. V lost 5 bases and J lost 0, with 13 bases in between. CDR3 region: CASSLSGATNTGELFF. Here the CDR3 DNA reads TGTGCCAGCAGCCTTAGCGGCGCTACGAACACCGGGGAGCTGTTTTTT.

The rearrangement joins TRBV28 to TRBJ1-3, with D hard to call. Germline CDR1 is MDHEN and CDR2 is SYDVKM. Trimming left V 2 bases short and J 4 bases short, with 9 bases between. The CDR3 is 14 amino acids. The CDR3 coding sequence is TGTGCCAGCAGTTTACGGGGTGGCGGAAACACCATATATTTT. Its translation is CASSLRGGGNTIYF.

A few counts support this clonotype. The CDR3 here is CASSRTGGWADTQYF. Here the CDR3 DNA reads TGTGCCAGCAGCCGGACAGGGGGCTGGGCAGATACGCAGTATTTT. This chain joins TRBV7-3 and TRBJ2-3; 11 bases match TRBD1. The CDR3 covers 15 residues. Looked up from germline, CDR1 is SGHTA and CDR2 is FQGTGA. Trimming removed 5 bases from V and 4 bases from J; junction bases left unmatched: 5. Full variable domain (outside the CDR3, taken from reference TRBV7-3 and TRBJ2-3): GAGVSQTPSNKVTEKGKYVELRCDPISGHTALYWYRQSLGQGPEFLIYFQGTGAADDSGLPNDRFFAVRPEGSVSTLKIQRTERGDSAVYLCASSRTGGWADTQYFGPGTRLTVL.

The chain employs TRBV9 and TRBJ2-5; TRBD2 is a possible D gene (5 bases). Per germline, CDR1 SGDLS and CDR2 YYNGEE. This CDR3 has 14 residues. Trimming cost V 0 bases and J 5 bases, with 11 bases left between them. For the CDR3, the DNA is TGTGCCAGCAGCGTAGGGCGCGGGCGGGAGACCCAGTACTTC. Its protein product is CASSVGRGRETQYF.

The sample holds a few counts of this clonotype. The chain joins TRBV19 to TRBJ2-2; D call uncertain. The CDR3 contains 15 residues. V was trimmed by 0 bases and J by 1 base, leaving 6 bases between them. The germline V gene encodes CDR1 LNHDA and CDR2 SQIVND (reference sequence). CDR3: CASSIDQGNTGELFF. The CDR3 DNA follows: TGTGCCAGTAGTATAGATCAAGGGAACACCGGGGAGCTGTTTTTT.

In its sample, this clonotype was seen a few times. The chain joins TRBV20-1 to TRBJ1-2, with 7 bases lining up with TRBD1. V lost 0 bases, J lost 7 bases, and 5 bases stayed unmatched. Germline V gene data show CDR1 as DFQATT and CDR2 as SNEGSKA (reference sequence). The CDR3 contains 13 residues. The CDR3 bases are TGCAGTGCTAGAGATCCGACAGGGATTGGCTACACCTTC. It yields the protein CSARDPTGIGYTF.

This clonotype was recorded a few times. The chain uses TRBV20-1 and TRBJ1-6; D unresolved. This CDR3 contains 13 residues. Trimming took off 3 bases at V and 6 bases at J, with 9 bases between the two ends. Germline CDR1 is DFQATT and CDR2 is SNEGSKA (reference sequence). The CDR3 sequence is CSARGQVNSPLHF. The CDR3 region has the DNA TGCAGTGCTAGGGGTCAAGTTAATTCACCCCTCCACTTT.

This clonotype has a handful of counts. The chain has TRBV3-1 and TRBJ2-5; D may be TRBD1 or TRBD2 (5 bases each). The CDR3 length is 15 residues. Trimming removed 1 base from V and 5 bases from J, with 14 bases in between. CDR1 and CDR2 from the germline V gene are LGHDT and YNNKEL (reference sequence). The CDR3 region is CASSQASRGTETQYF. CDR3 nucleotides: TGTGCCAGCAGCCAAGCATCCCGAGGGACGGAGACCCAGTACTTC.

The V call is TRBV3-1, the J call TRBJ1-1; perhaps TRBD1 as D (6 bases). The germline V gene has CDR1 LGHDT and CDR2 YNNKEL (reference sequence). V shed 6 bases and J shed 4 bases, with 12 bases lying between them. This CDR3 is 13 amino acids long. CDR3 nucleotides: TGTGCCAGCAGTCAGGGGTTTAGCACTGAAGCTTTCTTT. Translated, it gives CASSQGFSTEAFF.

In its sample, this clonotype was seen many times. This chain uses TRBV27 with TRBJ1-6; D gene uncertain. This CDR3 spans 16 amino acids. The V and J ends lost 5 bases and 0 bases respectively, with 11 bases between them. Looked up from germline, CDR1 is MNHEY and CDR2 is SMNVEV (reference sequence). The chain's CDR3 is CASSVNPGSYNSPLHF. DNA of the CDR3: TGTGCCAGCAGTGTGAATCCGGGCTCCTATAATTCACCCCTCCACTTT.

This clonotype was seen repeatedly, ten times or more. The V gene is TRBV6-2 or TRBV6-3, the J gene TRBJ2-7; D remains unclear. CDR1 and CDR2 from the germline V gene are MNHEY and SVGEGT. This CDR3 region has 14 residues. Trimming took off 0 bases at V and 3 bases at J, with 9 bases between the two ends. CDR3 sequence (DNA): TGTGCCAGCAGTTACTCGAAAAAGGGCTACGAGCAGTACTTC. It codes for CASSYSKKGYEQYF.